The 16 T cell receptor beta chains reported below all come from one sample, sequenced in a study of shared clonotypes between healthy human individuals. The protocol was immunoSEQ multiplex PCR, while the TCRdb copy is restricted to in-frame clones and leaves out a portion. Of roughly 2.2 million clones listed, around 92% are singletons. The sequenced sample was naive CD4+ T cells from PBMCs. Subset of the sample: CD45RA+ positively selected. These receptors were taken from a man aged 18 to 35 in good health. Some clones in this sample may be carry-over from other donors' samples.

This clone appeared once. This chain connects TRBV7-2 to TRBJ1-2; a weak D match, TRBD1 (5 bases). The germline V gene has CDR1 SGHTA and CDR2 FQGNSA. Between the trimmed V and J ends, which lost 5 bases and 2 bases, there was a span of 15 bases. CDR3 length equals 15 residues. CDR3 protein: CASSPEGQPNYGYTF. CDR3 nucleotides: TGTGCCAGCAGCCCGGAGGGGCAGCCGAACTATGGCTACACCTTC. The variable domain in full, completed from reference TRBV7-2 and TRBJ1-2, reads GAGVSQSPSNKVTEKGKDVELRCDPISGHTALYWYRQSLGQGLEFLIYFQGNSAPDKSGLPSDRFSAERTGGSVSTLTIQRTQQEDSAVYLCASSPEGQPNYGYTFGSGTRLTVV.

This chain connects TRBV7-2 to TRBJ1-5; D is ambiguous. The V and J ends lost 2 bases and 9 bases respectively, with 11 bases between them. The CDR3 contains 13 residues. Per the germline V gene, CDR1 is SGHTA and CDR2 is FQGNSA. The CDR3 DNA reads TGTGCCAGCAGCTTATGGGGTGCTCCGCCCCAGCATTTT. As protein: CASSLWGAPPQHF.

This sequence joins TRBV6-5 and TRBJ2-5; possible D gene TRBD1, 5 bases. CDR3 length equals 13 residues. The V gene lost 6 bases and the J gene lost 5 bases, with 13 bases spanning the gap. CDR1 and CDR2 (germline): MNHEY, SVGAGI. Written as DNA, the CDR3 is TGTGCCAGCAGGCTAGGGGTTTGGGAGACCCAGTACTTC. It yields the protein CASRLGVWETQYF.

V gene TRBV18 combines with J gene TRBJ2-2; D might be TRBD2 (6 bases). V was shortened by 3 bases and J by 1 base, with 9 bases between the two germline ends. The germline V gene encodes CDR1 KGHSH and CDR2 LQKENI. The CDR3 has 15 residues. The CDR3 reads CASSPATRNTGELFF. The CDR3, as DNA: TGTGCCAGCTCACCCGCGACTAGGAACACCGGGGAGCTGTTTTTT. Full variable domain (missing parts from reference TRBV18 and TRBJ2-2): NAGVMQNPRHLVRRRGQEARLRCSPMKGHSHVYWYRQLPEEGLKFMVYLQKENIIDESGMPKERFSAEFPKEGPSILRIQQVVRGDSAAYFCASSPATRNTGELFFGEGSRLTVL.

The rearrangement joins TRBV9 to TRBJ2-2; the D gene is possibly TRBD2 (6 bases). The ends were cut back, 2 bases at V and 6 bases at J, with 11 bases in the middle. Germline values: CDR1 SGDLS, CDR2 YYNGEE. CDR3 length: 14 amino acids. CDR3 nucleotide sequence: TGTGCCAGCAGCGTCCGGGAGCGCTCCGGGGAGCTGTTTTTT. It specifies CASSVRERSGELFF. The full variable domain, in which reference TRBV9 and TRBJ2-2 provide the parts outside the CDR3, is DSGVTQTPKHLITATGQRVTLRCSPRSGDLSVYWYQQSLDQGLQFLIQYYNGEERAKGNILERFSAQQFPDLHSELNLSSLELGDSALYFCASSVRERSGELFFGEGSRLTVL.

Of note for this clone: In the same sample, other DNA sequences code for this CDR3. The V gene is TRBV5-4, the J gene TRBJ1-4, with D tentatively TRBD1 (5 bases). Trimming took 2 bases from V and 8 from J, leaving 7 bases between them. Germline lookup yields CDR1 SGHNT and CDR2 YYREEE (reference sequence). This CDR3 has 12 residues. CDR3 loop: CASSFRGEKLFF. Here the CDR3 DNA reads TGTGCCAGCAGCTTTCGGGGCGAAAAACTGTTTTTT.

In its sample, this clone was seen once. The chain joins TRBV18 to TRBJ1-3; unclear D gene. In germline, CDR1 is KGHSH, CDR2 LQKENI. V was cut by 4 bases and J by 2 bases, with 15 bases left in between. CDR3 length equals 16 residues. The CDR3 protein is CASSQVWGGAGNTIYF. The CDR3, as DNA: TGTGCCAGCTCACAAGTATGGGGAGGCGCTGGAAACACCATATATTTT.

The rearrangement uses TRBV2 and TRBJ1-1; tentative D call: TRBD1 (5 bases). V lost 7 bases, J lost 2 bases, and 11 bases lay in between. There are 13 residues in the CDR3. Germline CDR1 is SNHLY and CDR2 is FYNNEI. CDR3 residues: CASTRRDNTEAFF. DNA for the CDR3: TGTGCCAGCACCCGGCGGGACAACACTGAAGCTTTCTTT.

The CDR3 reads CASSLGGAGAGELFF. CDR3 in DNA: TGTGCCAGCAGTCTCGGGGGCGCGGGGGCCGGGGAGCTGTTTTTT. V gene TRBV6-6 combines with J gene TRBJ2-2, with a possible D match to TRBD2 (7 bases). With 5 bases removed from V and 6 bases from J, the gap between germline ends came to 16 bases. CDR1 is MNHNY and CDR2 is SVGAGI in the germline V gene (reference sequence). CDR3 length: 15 amino acids.

This chain uses TRBV28 with TRBJ2-3; D is unresolved. Trimming took off 7 bases at V and 6 bases at J, with 11 bases between the two ends. Germline V CDR1 and CDR2: MDHEN, SYDVKM. This CDR3 is built from 12 residues. The CDR3 loop is CASIGVGDTQYF. The CDR3 DNA is TGTGCCAGCATAGGTGTAGGGGATACGCAGTATTTT.

V is TRBV27 and J is TRBJ1-1; weak D call: TRBD1 (6 bases). This CDR3 is built from 16 residues. V lost 7 bases to trimming and J lost 2 bases, with 20 bases between them. In germline, CDR1 is MNHEY, CDR2 SMNVEV (reference sequence). The CDR3 region is CASNSEGGRPNTEAFF. The CDR3, as DNA: TGTGCCAGCAACAGCGAGGGGGGGCGACCTAACACTGAAGCTTTCTTT.

The J gene is TRBJ2-6, the V gene TRBV25-1, with 7 bases aligning to TRBD1. Trimming cost V 3 bases and J 4 bases; bases outside gene matches: 6. The CDR3 totals 16 residues. The germline gives CDR1 MGHDK, CDR2 SYGVNS. CDR3 DNA: TGTGCCAGCAGTGAGCTGCAGGGGGTCGGGGCCAACGTCCTGACTTTC. Amino acid sequence: CASSELQGVGANVLTF.

This chain links TRBV27 with TRBJ1-5; 8 nucleotides match TRBD1. Germline V gives CDR1 MNHEY, CDR2 SMNVEV (reference sequence). This CDR3 is built from 14 residues. J lost 4 bases, V lost 6 bases, and 5 bases had no gene match. The CDR3 region is CASSPGQDNQPQHF. Written as DNA, the CDR3 is TGTGCCAGCAGCCCGGGACAGGATAATCAGCCCCAGCATTTT.

The chain couples TRBV30 to TRBJ1-4, with 8 bases fitting TRBD1. The CDR3 has 13 residues. Germline V gene lookup returns CDR1 GTSNPN and CDR2 SVGIG (reference sequence). J gave up 4 bases and V 5 bases, and 3 bases lay outside the gene matches. CDR3 region: CAWGTGFNEKLFF. In DNA, the CDR3 is TGTGCCTGGGGGACAGGATTTAATGAAAAACTGTTTTTT. Based on the CDR3 plus reference TRBV30 and TRBJ1-4, the full variable domain is SQTIHQWPATLVQPVGSPLSLECTVEGTSNPNLYWYRQAAGRGLQLLFYSVGIGQISSEVPQNLSASRPQDRQFILSSKKLLLSDSGFYLCAWGTGFNEKLFFGSGTQLSVL.

This clone was detected only once. The CDR3, as DNA: TGTGCCAGCAGCTCCCCCCAGCCCCAGCATTTT. Translating gives CASSSPQPQHF. The V gene is TRBV7-3, the J gene TRBJ1-5; D unresolved. The CDR3 runs 11 residues. V was trimmed by 4 bases and J by 7 bases, leaving 5 bases between them. Per the germline V gene, CDR1 is SGHTA and CDR2 is FQGTGA. Combining the CDR3 with reference TRBV7-3 and TRBJ1-5 gives the whole variable domain GAGVSQTPSNKVTEKGKYVELRCDPISGHTALYWYRQSLGQGPEFLIYFQGTGAADDSGLPNDRFFAVRPEGSVSTLKIQRTERGDSAVYLCASSSPQPQHFGDGTRLSIL.

The CDR3 sequence is CASSLAEGGAWNEQFF. The DNA for the CDR3 is TGCGCCAGCAGCTTGGCCGAAGGGGGCGCCTGGAATGAGCAGTTCTTC. V is TRBV5-1 and J is TRBJ2-1; 7 nucleotides align to TRBD1. Germline V gives CDR1 SGHRS, CDR2 YFSETQ. The V gene end was trimmed by 0 bases and the J gene end by 7 bases; junction bases not matched to a gene: 10. This CDR3 region has 16 residues. The whole variable domain, remainder taken from reference TRBV5-1 and TRBJ2-1, is KAGVTQTPRYLIKTRGQQVTLSCSPISGHRSVSWYQQTPGQGLQFLFEYFSETQRNKGNFPGRFSGRQFSNSRSEMNVSTLELGDSALYLCASSLAEGGAWNEQFFGPGTRLTVL.